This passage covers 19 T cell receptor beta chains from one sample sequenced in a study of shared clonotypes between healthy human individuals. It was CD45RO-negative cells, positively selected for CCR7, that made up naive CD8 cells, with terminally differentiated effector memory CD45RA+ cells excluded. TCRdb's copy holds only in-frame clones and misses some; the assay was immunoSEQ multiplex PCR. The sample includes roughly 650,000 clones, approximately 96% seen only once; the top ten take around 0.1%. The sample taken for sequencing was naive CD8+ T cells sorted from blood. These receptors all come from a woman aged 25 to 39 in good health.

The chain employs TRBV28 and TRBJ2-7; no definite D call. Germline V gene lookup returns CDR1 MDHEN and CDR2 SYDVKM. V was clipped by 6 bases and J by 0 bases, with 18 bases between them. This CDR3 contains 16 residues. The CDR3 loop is CASSDNPGRVSYEQYF. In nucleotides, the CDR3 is TGTGCCAGCAGCGACAACCCCGGGCGAGTCTCCTACGAGCAGTACTTC.

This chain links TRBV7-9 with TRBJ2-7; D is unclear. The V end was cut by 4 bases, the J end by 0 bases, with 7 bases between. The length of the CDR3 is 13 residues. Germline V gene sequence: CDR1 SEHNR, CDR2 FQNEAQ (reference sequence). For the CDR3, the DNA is TGTGCCAGCAGCTCTCCGGCCTCCTACGAGCAGTACTTC. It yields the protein CASSSPASYEQYF.

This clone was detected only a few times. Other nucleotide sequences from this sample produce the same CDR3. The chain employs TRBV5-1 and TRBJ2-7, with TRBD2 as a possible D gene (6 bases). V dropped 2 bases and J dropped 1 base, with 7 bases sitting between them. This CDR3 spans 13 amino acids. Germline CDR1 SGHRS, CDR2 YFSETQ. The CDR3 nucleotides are TGCGCCAGCAGCTTTGGGGGGTCCTACGAGCAGTACTTC. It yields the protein CASSFGGSYEQYF.

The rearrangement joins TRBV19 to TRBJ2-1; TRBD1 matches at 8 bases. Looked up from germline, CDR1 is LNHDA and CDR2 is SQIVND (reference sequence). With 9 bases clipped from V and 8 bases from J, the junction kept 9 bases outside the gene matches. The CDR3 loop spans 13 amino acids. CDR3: CASSSTGAHEQFF. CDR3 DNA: TGTGCCAGCTCCTCGACAGGGGCCCATGAGCAGTTCTTC.

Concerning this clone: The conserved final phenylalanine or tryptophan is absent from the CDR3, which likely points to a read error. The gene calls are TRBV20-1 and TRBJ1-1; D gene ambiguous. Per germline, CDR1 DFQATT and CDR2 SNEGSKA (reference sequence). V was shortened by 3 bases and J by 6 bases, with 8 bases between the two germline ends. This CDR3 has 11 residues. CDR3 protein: CSARDEPEAFL. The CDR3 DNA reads TGCAGTGCTAGGGACGAGCCTGAAGCTTTCCTT.

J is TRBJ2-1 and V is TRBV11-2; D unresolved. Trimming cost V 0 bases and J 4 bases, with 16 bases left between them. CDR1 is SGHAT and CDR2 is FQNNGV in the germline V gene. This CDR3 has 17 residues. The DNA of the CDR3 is TGTGCCAGCAGCTTAGACCTAATTAAGTTAGGATACAATGAGCAGTTCTTC. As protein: CASSLDLIKLGYNEQFF.

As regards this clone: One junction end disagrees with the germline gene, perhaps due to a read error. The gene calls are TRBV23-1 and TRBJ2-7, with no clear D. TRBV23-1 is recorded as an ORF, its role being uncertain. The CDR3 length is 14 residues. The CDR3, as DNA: TGCGCCAGAAGTCCCAGCCCAACATCCTACGAGCAGTACTTC. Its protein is CARSPSPTSYEQYF.

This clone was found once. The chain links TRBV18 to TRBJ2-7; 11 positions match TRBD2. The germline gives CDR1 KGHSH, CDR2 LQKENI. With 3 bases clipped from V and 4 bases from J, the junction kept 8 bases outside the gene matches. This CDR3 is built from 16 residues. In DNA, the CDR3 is TGTGCCAGCTCACCCCCCGGCACTAGCGGGAGATACGAGCAGTACTTC. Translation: CASSPPGTSGRYEQYF.

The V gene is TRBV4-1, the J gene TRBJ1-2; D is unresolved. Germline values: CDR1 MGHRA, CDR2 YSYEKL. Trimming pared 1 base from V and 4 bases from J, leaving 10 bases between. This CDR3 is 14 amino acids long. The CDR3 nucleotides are TGCGCCAGCAGCCAAGTCCAGACAACCTATGGCTACACCTTC. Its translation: CASSQVQTTYGYTF.

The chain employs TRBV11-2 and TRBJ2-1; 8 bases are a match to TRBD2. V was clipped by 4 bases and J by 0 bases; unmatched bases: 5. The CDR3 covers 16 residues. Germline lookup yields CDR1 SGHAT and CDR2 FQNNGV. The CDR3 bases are TGTGCCAGCAGCTCAGGAAGCGGGAGCTCCTACAATGAGCAGTTCTTC. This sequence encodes CASSSGSGSSYNEQFF.

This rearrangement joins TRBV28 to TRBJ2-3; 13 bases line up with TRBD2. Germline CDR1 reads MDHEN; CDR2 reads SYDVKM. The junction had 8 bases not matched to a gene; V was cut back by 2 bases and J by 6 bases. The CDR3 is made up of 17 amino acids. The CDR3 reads CASSLGLAGVNTDTQYF. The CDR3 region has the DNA TGTGCCAGCAGTTTAGGACTAGCGGGAGTCAACACGGATACGCAGTATTTT.

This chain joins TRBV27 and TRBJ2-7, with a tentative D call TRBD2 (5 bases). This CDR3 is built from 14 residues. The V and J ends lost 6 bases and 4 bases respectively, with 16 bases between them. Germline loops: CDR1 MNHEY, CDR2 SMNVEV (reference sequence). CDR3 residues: CASRGGPGNYEQYF. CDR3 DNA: TGTGCCAGCAGAGGCGGACCCGGGAATTACGAGCAGTACTTC.

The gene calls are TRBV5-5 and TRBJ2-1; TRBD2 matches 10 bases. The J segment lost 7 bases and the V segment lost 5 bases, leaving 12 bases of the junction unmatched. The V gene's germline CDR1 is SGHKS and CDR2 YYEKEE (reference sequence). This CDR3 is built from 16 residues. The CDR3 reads CASRAPGTSELNEQFF. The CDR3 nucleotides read TGTGCCAGCAGGGCCCCCGGGACTAGCGAGTTAAATGAGCAGTTCTTC.

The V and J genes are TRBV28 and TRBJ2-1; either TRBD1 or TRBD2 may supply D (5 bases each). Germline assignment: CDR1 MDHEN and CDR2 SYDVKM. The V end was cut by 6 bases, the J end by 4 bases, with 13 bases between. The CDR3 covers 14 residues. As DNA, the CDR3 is TGTGCCAGCAGGGCCTGGGACGAATACAATGAGCAGTTCTTC. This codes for CASRAWDEYNEQFF.

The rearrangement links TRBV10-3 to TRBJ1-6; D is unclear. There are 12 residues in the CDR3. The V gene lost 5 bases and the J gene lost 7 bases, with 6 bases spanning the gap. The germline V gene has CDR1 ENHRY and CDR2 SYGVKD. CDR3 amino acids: CAISLPNSPLHF. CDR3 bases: TGTGCCATCAGTTTGCCAAATTCACCCCTCCACTTT.

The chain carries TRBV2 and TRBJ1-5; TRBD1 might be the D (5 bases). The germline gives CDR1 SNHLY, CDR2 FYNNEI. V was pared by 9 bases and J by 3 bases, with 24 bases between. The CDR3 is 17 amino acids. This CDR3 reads CASFQNRDATPNQPQHF. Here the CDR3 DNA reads TGTGCCAGTTTTCAAAACCGGGACGCCACCCCCAATCAGCCCCAGCATTTT.

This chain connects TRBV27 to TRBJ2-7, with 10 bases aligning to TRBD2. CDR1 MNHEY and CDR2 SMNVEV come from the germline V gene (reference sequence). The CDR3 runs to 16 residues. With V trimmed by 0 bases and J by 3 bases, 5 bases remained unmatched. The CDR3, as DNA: TGTGCCAGCAGTTTATCCCCCAGCGGGAGGGACTACGAGCAGTACTTC. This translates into CASSLSPSGRDYEQYF.

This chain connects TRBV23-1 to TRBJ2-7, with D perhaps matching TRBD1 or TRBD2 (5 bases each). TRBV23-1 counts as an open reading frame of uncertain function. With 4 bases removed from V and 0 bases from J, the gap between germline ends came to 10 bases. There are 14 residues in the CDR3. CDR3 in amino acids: CASSLSGSSYEQYF. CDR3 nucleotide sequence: TGCGCCAGCAGTCTGTCAGGGAGCTCCTACGAGCAGTACTTC.

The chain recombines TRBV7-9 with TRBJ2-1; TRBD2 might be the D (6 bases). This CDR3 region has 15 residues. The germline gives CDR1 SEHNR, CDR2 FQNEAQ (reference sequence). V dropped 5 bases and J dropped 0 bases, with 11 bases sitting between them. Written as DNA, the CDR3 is TGTGCCAGCAGCCCCTACGGGAGCTCCTACAATGAGCAGTTCTTC. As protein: CASSPYGSSYNEQFF.